This TCR beta chain was recovered during a study of CD8+CD57+ T cells in acquired aplastic anemia. Whole-study context: On average, sorted CD4+ and CD8+ cells gave 2.5 to 4 ug of DNA. An average of about 11 million reads for CD4+ cells was obtained from healthy donors.

From germline, CDR1 is SGHTA and CDR2 FQGNSA. The CDR3 sequence is 14 residues long. Trimming removed 5 bases at V and 1 base at J, with 11 bases between. On this clonotype itself: Its specificity is unknown.

Study observations and caveats: Levels of CD8+ Simpson's diversity were not significantly distinct in patients versus controls. Shared by patients and controls, twenty-nine CD8+ CDR3s were abundant in patients.

The template used for profiling TCR beta VDJ and CDR3 was genomic DNA. TCRdb passed the reads through MiXCR, listing each CDR3 protein once. The data show 150,000 or so distinct CDR3 sequences, 55% to 70% seen once. The chain recombines TRBV7-2 with TRBJ1-2; D gene ambiguous. The origin of this receptor is a human donor in good health. The sequencing sample was made of sorted CD4+, CD8+, or CD8+CD57+ T cells (not recorded which) from PBMCs. Written as DNA, the CDR3 is TGTGCCAGCAGCGGCGGAAGGCTTAACTATGGCTACACCTTC. It specifies CASSGGRLNYGYTF.